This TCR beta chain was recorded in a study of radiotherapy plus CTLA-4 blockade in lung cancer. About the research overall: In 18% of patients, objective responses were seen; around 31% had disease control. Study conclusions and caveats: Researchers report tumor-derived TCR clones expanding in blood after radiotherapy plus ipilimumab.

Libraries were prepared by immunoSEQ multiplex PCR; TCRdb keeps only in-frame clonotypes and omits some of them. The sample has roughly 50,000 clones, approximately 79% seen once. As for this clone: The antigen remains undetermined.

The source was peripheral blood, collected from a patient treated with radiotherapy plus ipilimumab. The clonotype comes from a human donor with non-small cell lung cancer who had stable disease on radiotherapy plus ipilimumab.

The CDR3 sequence is CASRLRLSTDTQYF. The CDR3 region has the DNA TGCGCCAGCAGACTCAGACTGAGCACAGATACGCAGTATTTT. This chain joins TRBV5-1 and TRBJ2-3; D gene unclear. The length of the CDR3 is 14 residues. Trimming took 5 bases from V and 0 from J, leaving 10 bases between them. CDR1 and CDR2 from the germline V gene are SGHRS and YFSETQ.